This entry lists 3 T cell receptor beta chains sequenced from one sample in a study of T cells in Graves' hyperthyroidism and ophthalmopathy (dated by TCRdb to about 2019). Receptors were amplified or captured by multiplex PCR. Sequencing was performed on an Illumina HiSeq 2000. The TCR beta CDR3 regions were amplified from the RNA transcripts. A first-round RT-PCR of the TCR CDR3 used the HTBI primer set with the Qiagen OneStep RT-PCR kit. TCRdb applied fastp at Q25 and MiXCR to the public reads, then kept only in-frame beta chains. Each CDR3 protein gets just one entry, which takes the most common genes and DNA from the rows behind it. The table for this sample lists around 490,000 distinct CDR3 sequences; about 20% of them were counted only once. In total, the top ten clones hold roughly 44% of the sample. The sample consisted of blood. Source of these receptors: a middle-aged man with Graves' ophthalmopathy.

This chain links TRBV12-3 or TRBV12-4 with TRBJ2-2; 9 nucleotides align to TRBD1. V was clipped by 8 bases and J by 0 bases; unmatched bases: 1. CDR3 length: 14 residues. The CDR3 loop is CASGQGPNTGELFF. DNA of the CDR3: TGTGCCAGCGGACAGGGGCCGAACACCGGGGAGCTGTTTTTT.

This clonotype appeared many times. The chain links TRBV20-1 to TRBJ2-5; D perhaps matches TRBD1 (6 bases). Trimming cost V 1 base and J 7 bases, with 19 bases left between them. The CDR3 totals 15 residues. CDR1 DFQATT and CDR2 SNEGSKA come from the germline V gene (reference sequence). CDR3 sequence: CSARVGPRPRGTQYF. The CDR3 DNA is TGCAGTGCTAGAGTCGGACCCAGGCCCAGGGGGACCCAGTACTTC.

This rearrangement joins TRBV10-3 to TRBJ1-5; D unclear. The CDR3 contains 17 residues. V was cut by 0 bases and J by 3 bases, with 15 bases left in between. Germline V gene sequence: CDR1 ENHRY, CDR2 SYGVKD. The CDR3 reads CAISESKGRGSNQPQHF. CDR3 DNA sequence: TGTGCCATCAGTGAGTCGAAAGGGCGAGGGTCCAATCAGCCCCAGCATTTT.